This T cell receptor beta chain was sequenced for a study of blood T cell dynamics during melanoma immunotherapy. About the study: Metastatic melanoma patients received first-line pembrolizumab or nivolumab plus ipilimumab.

Time point noted: pre-treatment baseline. The CD3+ CD4- CD8+ CD45RA- CD45RO-high CD27- CCR7- memory phenotype defined TIE cells. The length of the CDR3 is 15 residues. Germline CDR1 is MDHEN and CDR2 is SYDVKM. The V end was cut by 6 bases, the J end by 4 bases, with 16 bases between. Regarding the study as a whole: It remained unknown if the driving T cell clones were melanoma-specific. Immune-effector CD8+ cells best matched cell-free DNA CDR3 sequences and were most clonal.

Regarding this clone: Its cognate antigen is unknown.

For sorted CD8+ subsets, all extracted DNA was loaded. The method was immunoSEQ multiplex PCR; TCRdb's version includes in-frame clones alone and lacks a portion of them. This sample yields a few hundred clones, of which around 80% are seen a single time; 12% belongs to the top ten. The sequences come from CD8+ T cells from blood, collected from a patient treated with checkpoint blockade. V gene TRBV28 combines with J gene TRBJ2-1; perhaps TRBD2 as D (5 bases). The sequence was obtained from a human donor with melanoma. CDR3 in amino acids: CASRNPRTSYNEQFF. Written as DNA, the CDR3 is TGTGCCAGCAGGAACCCACGGACTTCTTACAATGAGCAGTTCTTC.